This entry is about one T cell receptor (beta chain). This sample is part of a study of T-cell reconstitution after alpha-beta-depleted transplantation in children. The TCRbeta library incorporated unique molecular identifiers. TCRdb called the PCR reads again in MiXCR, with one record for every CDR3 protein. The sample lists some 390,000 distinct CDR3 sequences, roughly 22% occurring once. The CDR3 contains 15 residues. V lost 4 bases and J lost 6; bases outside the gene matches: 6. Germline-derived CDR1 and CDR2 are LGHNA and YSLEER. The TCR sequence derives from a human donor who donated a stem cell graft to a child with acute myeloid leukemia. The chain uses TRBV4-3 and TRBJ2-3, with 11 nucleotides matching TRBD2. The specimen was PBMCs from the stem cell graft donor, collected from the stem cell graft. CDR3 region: CASSLRWTSGDTQYF. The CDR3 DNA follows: TGCGCCAGCAGCCTTAGGTGGACTAGCGGGGATACGCAGTATTTT.